The 13 T cell receptor beta chains reported below all come from one sample, sequenced in a study of shared clonotypes between healthy human individuals. Sequencing used immunoSEQ multiplex PCR; TCRdb keeps in-frame clones, though not all of them. The repertoire has around 700,000 clones, around 73% of them found once; the top ten carry around 1.7%. The sequenced material came from memory CD4+ T cells sorted from blood. Subset: CD45RA-negative fraction. These receptors were collected from a woman aged 30 to 39 in good health.

V usage is TRBV6-6 and J usage is TRBJ2-5; D possibly corresponds to TRBD2 (5 bases). V lost 4 bases and J 3 bases, leaving 12 bases between the germline ends. The V gene's germline CDR1 is MNHNY and CDR2 SVGAGI (reference sequence). CDR3 length equals 14 residues. Here the CDR3 reads CASSSQRNEETQYF. The CDR3 bases are TGTGCCAGCAGTTCACAGCGGAACGAAGAGACCCAGTACTTC.

On this clone itself: Additional DNA sequences in this sample encode the identical CDR3. V gene TRBV30 combines with J gene TRBJ1-1; unclear D gene. Germline V lookup: CDR1 GTSNPN, CDR2 SVGIG (reference sequence). This CDR3 is 12 amino acids long. V was shortened by 3 bases and J by 3 bases, with 8 bases between the two germline ends. The CDR3 coding sequence is TGTGCCTGGAGAGGCGGGGACACTGAAGCTTTCTTT. Amino acids: CAWRGGDTEAFF.

V usage is TRBV28 and J usage is TRBJ1-3; possibly TRBD1 for D (6 bases). The CDR3 totals 15 residues. CDR1 is MDHEN and CDR2 is SYDVKM in the germline V gene. V was cut by 5 bases and J by 4 bases, with 15 bases left in between. This chain's CDR3 is CASSPPDRLGNTIYF. DNA for the CDR3: TGTGCCAGCAGTCCCCCAGACAGGCTGGGAAACACCATATATTTT.

The rearrangement joins TRBV4-1 to TRBJ1-3, with 8 bases aligning to TRBD1. CDR3 length: 20 residues. V dropped 3 bases and J dropped 0; count of bases not matched to a gene: 16. Germline values: CDR1 MGHRA, CDR2 YSYEKL. CDR3 nucleotide sequence: TGCGCCAGCAGCCATGGCGTTTTTGGGAGGGACAGGTACTCTGGAAACACCATATATTTT. Encoded protein: CASSHGVFGRDRYSGNTIYF.

Concerning this clone itself: One base away lies a much larger clone, so this may be a sequencing read error. Other DNA sequences from this sample encode an identical CDR3 as well. The genes are TRBV6-1 and TRBJ2-5, with D possibly matching TRBD2 (5 bases). The CDR3 is 11 amino acids. V lost 4 bases, J lost 5 bases, and 5 bases lay in between. Germline V CDR1 and CDR2: MNHNS, SASEGT. In nucleotides, the CDR3 is TGTGCCAGCAGTGCGGGGGAGACCCAGTACTTC. Amino acids: CASSAGETQYF.

V usage is TRBV28 and J usage is TRBJ1-2; no clear D. The germline V gene encodes CDR1 MDHEN and CDR2 SYDVKM. Trimming pared 1 base from V and 4 bases from J, leaving 7 bases between. The CDR3 covers 13 residues. The chain's CDR3 is CASSLFGLYGYTF. The DNA of the CDR3 is TGTGCCAGCAGTTTATTCGGTCTCTATGGCTACACCTTC.

This clone was seen ten or more times. The chain recombines TRBV5-6 with TRBJ1-3, with D unresolved. This CDR3 region has 13 residues. With 6 bases removed from V and 0 bases from J, the gap between germline ends came to 7 bases. CDR1 is SGHDT and CDR2 is YYEEEE in the germline V gene. CDR3 region: CASKRSSGNTIYF. The CDR3 coding sequence is TGTGCCAGCAAACGGAGCTCTGGAAACACCATATATTTT.

The chain has TRBV25-1 and TRBJ1-3, with TRBD1 matching 8 bases. CDR1 is MGHDK, CDR2 SYGVNS, per germline. V was clipped by 5 bases and J by 0 bases; unmatched bases: 6. This CDR3 is built from 16 residues. The CDR3 DNA is TGTGCCAGCAGTACCCAGGGGGCCCACTCTGGAAACACCATATATTTT. Encoded protein: CASSTQGAHSGNTIYF. The entire variable domain, with the rest obtained from reference TRBV25-1 and TRBJ1-3, is as follows: EADIYQTPRYLVIGTGKKITLECSQTMGHDKMYWYQQDPGMELHLIHYSYGVNSTEKGDLSSESTVSRIRTEHFPLTLESARPSHTSQYLCASSTQGAHSGNTIYFGEGSWLTVV.

This clone was detected once. The chain has TRBV28 and TRBJ2-3, with 15 nucleotides matching TRBD2. J lost 0 bases, V lost 6 bases, and 16 bases had no gene match. This CDR3 has 21 amino acids. Germline V gene sequence: CDR1 MDHEN, CDR2 SYDVKM. The CDR3 region is CASRPLRPGTSGRKSTDTQYF. The CDR3 DNA follows: TGTGCCAGCAGACCCTTGCGTCCCGGGACTAGCGGGAGGAAGAGCACAGATACGCAGTATTTT.

This clone was observed a handful of times. This rearrangement joins TRBV7-2 to TRBJ1-2; a possible D gene is TRBD1 (6 bases). Between the trimmed V and J ends, which lost 4 bases and 2 bases, there was a span of 11 bases. Looked up from germline, CDR1 is SGHTA and CDR2 is FQGNSA. The CDR3 is 14 amino acids. The CDR3, as DNA: TGTGCCAGCAGCTCTAAAACAGGGAACTATGGCTACACCTTC. It codes for CASSSKTGNYGYTF.

The chain uses TRBV2 and TRBJ2-5, with a weak D call TRBD1 (6 bases). CDR3 length: 14 amino acids. Per the germline V gene, CDR1 is SNHLY and CDR2 is FYNNEI. Trimming cost V 9 bases and J 3 bases, with 17 bases left between them. CDR3 bases: TGTGCCAGTTCTCCGGACAGCAATAAAGAGACCCAGTACTTC. This encodes CASSPDSNKETQYF.

This chain uses TRBV11-2 with TRBJ2-7; D uncertain. The CDR3 has 14 amino acids. Germline CDR1 reads SGHAT; CDR2 reads FQNNGV. V lost 2 bases and J lost 8, with 16 bases in between. CDR3 loop: CASSLTPTENQQYF. For the CDR3, the DNA is TGTGCCAGCAGCTTAACCCCCACCGAGAATCAGCAGTACTTC.

This clone has only one observation. The CDR3 loop reads CASAGLNNNNEQFF. In nucleotides, the CDR3 is TGTGCCAGCGCGGGTCTCAATAACAACAATGAGCAGTTCTTC. V gene TRBV18 combines with J gene TRBJ2-1; perhaps TRBD2 as D (5 bases). The germline gives CDR1 KGHSH, CDR2 LQKENI. The V gene lost 8 bases and the J gene lost 5 bases, with 16 bases spanning the gap. This CDR3 comprises 14 residues.